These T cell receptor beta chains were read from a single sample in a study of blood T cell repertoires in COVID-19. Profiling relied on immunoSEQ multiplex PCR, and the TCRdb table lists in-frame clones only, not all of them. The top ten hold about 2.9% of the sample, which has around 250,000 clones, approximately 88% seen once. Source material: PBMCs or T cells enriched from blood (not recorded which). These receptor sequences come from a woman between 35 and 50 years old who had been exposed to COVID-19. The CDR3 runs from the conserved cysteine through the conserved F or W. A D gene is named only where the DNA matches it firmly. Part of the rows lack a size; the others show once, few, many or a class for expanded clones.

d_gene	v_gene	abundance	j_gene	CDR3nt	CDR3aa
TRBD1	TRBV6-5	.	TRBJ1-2	TGTGCCAGCAGTTACCAAACAGGGGCCACCCCCTATGGCTACACCTTC	CASSYQTGATPYGYTF
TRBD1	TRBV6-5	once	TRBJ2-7	TGTGCCAGCAGGAGGACAGGGGACTACGAGCAGTACTTC	CASRRTGDYEQYF
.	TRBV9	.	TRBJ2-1	TGTGCCAGCAGCGTAGTAGCCAGCGGCGGTTTTAGCTCCTACAATGAGCAGTTCTTC	CASSVVASGGFSSYNEQFF
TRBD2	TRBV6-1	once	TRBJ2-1	TGTGCCAGCAGTGTCCGGGGGGCTAGCGGGGGCTACAATGAGCAGTTCTTC	CASSVRGASGGYNEQFF
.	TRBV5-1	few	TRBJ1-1	TGCGCCAGCAGCTTAGGCCCCGGAGGGGCCCTCATGAACACTGAAGCTTTCTTT	CASSLGPGGALMNTEAFF
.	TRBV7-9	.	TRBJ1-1	TGTGCCAGCAGCAGCGACGGGGAGAACACTGAAGCTTTCTTT	CASSSDGENTEAFF
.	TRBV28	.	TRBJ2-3	TGTGCCAGCTGCTCCTCGGCGGGGACTAGCACAGATACGCAGTATTTT	CASCSSAGTSTDTQYF
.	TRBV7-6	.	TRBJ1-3	TGTGCCAGCAGCTTAGGTCCGGGGGGGATTGGAAACACCATATATTTT	CASSLGPGGIGNTIYF
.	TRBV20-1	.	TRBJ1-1	TGCAAGACCGGGGTTGCCACTGAAGCTTTCTTT	CKTGVATEAFF
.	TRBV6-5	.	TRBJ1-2	TGTGCCAGCAACCCGGGGGGATCTAACTATGGCTACACCTTC	CASNPGGSNYGYTF
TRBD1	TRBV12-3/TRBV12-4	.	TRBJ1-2	TGTGCCAGCAGTTTCGACAGGGCTGCTGGCTACACCTTC	CASSFDRAAGYTF
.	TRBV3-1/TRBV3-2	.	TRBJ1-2	TGTGCCAGCAGCCAAGATGGGGGGGGAGGTAGGACCTATGGCTACACCTTC	CASSQDGGGGRTYGYTF
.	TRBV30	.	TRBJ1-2	TGTGCCTGGAGTAGACAGTATGGCTACACCTTC	CAWSRQYGYTF
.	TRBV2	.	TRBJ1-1	TGTGCCAGCAGTTCAGAAATGAACACTGAAGCTTTCTTT	CASSSEMNTEAFF
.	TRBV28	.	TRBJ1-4	TGTGCCTCACAGGGCCTTGGGAAACTGTTTTTT	CASQGLGKLFF
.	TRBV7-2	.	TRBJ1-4	TGTGCCAGCAGCCCCTTAGGGGGACCGAATGAAAAACTGTTTTTT	CASSPLGGPNEKLFF
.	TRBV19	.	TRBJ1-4	TGTGCCAGTAGTCTTCGGGGGTGGGGCACTAATGAAAAACTGTTTTTT	CASSLRGWGTNEKLFF
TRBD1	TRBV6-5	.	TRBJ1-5	TGTGCCAGCAGGGACAGGGGCGTTTTATCAGCCCAGCATTTT	CASRDRGVLSAQHF
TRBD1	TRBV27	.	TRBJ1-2	TGTGCCAGCAGTCCGGACAGGGGAGATCATGGCTACACCTTC	CASSPDRGDHGYTF
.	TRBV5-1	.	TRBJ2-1	TGTGCCAGCAGCCTAGGACTCAGCGATGAGCAGTTCTTC	CASSLGLSDEQFF
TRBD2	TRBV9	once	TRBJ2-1	TGTGCCAGCAGCGTAGCCAGCGGGGGGGCCCATGAGCAGTTCTTC	CASSVASGGAHEQFF
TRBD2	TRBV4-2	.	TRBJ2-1	TGTGCCAGCAGCCATTTACTAGCGGGGGACAATGAGCAGTTCTTC	CASSHLLAGDNEQFF
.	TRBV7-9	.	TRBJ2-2	TGTGCCAGCAGTCCTGGACAGCTCACCGGGGAGCTGTTTTTT	CASSPGQLTGELFF
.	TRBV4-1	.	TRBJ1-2	TGCGCCAGCCGCTATGCGGGGGGGACCTATGGCTACACCTTC	CASRYAGGTYGYTF
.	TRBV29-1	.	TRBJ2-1	TGCAGCGTTTTACAGGCCCTCCTAGGTGAGCAGTTCTTC	CSVLQALLGEQFF
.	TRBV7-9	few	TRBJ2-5	TGTGCCAGCAGCCCTGGGAGGGGGGCAGAGACCCAGTACTTC	CASSPGRGAETQYF
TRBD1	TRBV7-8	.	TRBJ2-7	TGTGCCAGCAGAGGCGGGACAGGGTCGTCTAAGCAGTACTTC	CASRGGTGSSKQYF
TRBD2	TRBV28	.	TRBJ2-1	TGTGCCAGCAGTTCCCGACTAGCAGGGAAGTACAATGAGCAGTTCTTC	CASSSRLAGKYNEQFF
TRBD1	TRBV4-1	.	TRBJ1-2	TGCGCCAGCAGCCAAGATCCAGGACAGGGGGCGTACCCTTGGTATGGCTACACCTTC	CASSQDPGQGAYPWYGYTF
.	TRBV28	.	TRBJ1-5	TGTGCCAGCACCTTGGGGGGTGGGAATCAGCCCCAGCATTTT	CASTLGGGNQPQHF
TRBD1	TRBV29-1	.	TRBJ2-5	TGCAGCGTTGAGAGGGGACAGGGCCAGGCCCAGTACTTC	CSVERGQGQAQYF
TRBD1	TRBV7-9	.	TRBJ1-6	TGTGCCAGCAGCCCACAAACGGGACAGGGGGCTTCACCCCTCCACTTT	CASSPQTGQGASPLHF